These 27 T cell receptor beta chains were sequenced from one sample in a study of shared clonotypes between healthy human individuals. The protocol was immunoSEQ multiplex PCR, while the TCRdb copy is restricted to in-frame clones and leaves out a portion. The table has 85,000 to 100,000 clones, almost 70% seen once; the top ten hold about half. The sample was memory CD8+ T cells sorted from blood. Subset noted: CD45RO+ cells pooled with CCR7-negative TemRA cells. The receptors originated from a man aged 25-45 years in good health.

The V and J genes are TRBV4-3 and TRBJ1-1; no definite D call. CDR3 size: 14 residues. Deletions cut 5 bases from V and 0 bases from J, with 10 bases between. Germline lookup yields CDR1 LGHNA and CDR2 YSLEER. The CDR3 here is CASSLAGMNTEAFF. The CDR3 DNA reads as TGCGCCAGCAGCTTGGCAGGAATGAACACTGAAGCTTTCTTT.

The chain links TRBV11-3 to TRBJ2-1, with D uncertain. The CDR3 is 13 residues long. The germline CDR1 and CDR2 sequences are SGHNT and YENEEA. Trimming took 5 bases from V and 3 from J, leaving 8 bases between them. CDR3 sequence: CASSKNSYNEQFF. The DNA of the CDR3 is TGTGCCAGCAGCAAAAACAGCTACAATGAGCAGTTCTTC. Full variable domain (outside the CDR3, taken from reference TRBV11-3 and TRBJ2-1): EAGVVQSPRYKIIEKKQPVAFWCNPISGHNTLYWYLQNLGQGPELLIRYENEEAVDDSQLPKDRFSAERLKGVDSTLKIQPAELGDSAVYLCASSKNSYNEQFFGPGTRLTVL.

CDR3 sequence: CASSKQVSYEQYF. Here the CDR3 DNA reads TGTGCCAGCAGTAAACAGGTTTCCTACGAGCAGTACTTC. The chain links TRBV28 to TRBJ2-7; TRBD1 is a possible D gene (5 bases). This CDR3 contains 13 residues. Germline CDR1 reads MDHEN; CDR2 reads SYDVKM. V was shortened by 5 bases and J by 1 base, with 9 bases between the two germline ends.

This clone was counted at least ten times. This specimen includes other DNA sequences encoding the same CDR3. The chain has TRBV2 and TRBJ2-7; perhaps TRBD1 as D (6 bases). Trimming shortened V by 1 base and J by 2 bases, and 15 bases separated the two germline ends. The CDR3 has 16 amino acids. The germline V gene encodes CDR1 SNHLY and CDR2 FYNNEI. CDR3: CASSEGGGLLPYEQYF. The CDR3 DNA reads TGTGCCAGCAGTGAAGGAGGGGGATTACTTCCCTACGAGCAGTACTTC.

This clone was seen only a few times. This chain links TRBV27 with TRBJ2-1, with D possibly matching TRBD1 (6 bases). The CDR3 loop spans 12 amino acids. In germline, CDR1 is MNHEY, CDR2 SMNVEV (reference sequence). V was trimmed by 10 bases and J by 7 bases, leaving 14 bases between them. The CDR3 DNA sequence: TGTGCCACCAAAACAGGGTGGAATGAGCAGTTCTTC. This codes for CATKTGWNEQFF.

As DNA, the CDR3 is TGTGCCAGCACCACGGTCCGGGGCGCTGGAAACACCATATATTTT. Residues: CASTTVRGAGNTIYF. The chain couples TRBV6-5 to TRBJ1-3; tentative D call: TRBD1 (5 bases). Trimming shortened V by 7 bases and J by 2 bases, and 15 bases separated the two germline ends. Germline lookup yields CDR1 MNHEY and CDR2 SVGAGI. This CDR3 contains 15 residues.

The CDR3 reads CASSYSGDDYEQYF. Here the CDR3 DNA reads TGTGCCAGCAGTTATTCAGGGGACGATTACGAGCAGTACTTC. V gene TRBV6-6 combines with J gene TRBJ2-7, with D perhaps TRBD1 (6 bases). Germline loops: CDR1 MNHNY, CDR2 SVGAGI (reference sequence). Trimming shortened V by 3 bases and J by 4 bases, and 13 bases separated the two germline ends. The CDR3 is 14 residues long.

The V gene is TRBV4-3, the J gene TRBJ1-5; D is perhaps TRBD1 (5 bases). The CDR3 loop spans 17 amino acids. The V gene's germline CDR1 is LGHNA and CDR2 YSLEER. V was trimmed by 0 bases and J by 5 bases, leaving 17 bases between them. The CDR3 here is CASSQDLSGTIYQPQHF. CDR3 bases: TGCGCCAGCAGCCAAGATCTCTCCGGGACCATTTATCAGCCCCAGCATTTT.

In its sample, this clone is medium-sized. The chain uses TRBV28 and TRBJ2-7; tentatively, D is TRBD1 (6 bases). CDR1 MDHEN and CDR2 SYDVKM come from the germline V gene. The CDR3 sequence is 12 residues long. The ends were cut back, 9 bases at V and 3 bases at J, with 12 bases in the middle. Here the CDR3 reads CASQGIDYEQYF. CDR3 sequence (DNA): TGTGCCAGTCAGGGGATTGACTACGAGCAGTACTTC.

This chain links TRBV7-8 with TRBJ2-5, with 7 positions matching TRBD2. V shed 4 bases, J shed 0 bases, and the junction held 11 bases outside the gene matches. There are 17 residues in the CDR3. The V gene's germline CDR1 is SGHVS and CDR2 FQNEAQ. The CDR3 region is CASSWRLAGEYQETQYF. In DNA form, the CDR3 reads TGTGCCAGCAGCTGGAGACTAGCTGGGGAGTACCAAGAGACCCAGTACTTC.

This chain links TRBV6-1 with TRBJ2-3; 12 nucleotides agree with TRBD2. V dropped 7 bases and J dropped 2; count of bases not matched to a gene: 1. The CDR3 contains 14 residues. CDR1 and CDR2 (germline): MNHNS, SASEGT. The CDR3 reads CASTSGRATDTQYF. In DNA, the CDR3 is TGTGCCAGCACTAGCGGGAGGGCCACAGATACGCAGTATTTT.

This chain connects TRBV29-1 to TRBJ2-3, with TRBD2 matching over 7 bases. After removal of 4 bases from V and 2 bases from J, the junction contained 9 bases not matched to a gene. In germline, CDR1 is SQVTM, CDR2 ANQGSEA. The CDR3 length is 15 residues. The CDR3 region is CSVVLAGEITDTQYF. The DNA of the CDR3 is TGCAGCGTTGTATTGGCGGGAGAGATCACAGATACGCAGTATTTT.

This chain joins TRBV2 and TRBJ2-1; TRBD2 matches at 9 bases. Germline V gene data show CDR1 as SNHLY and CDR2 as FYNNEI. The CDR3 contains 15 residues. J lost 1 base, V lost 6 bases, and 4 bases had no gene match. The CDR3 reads CASSRSGGSYNEQFF. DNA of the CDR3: TGTGCCAGCAGCCGGAGCGGGGGGTCCTACAATGAGCAGTTCTTC.

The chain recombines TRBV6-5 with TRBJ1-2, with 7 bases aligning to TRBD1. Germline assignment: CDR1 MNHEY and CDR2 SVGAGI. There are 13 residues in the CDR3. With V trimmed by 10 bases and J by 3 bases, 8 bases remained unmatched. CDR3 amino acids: CATKQGQDYGYTF. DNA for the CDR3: TGTGCCACCAAACAGGGGCAAGACTATGGCTACACCTTC.

The CDR3 DNA reads TGTGCCAGCAGCTTGGATGCAGGGTACAACATTCAGTACTTC. This translates into CASSLDAGYNIQYF. V and J are TRBV5-8 and TRBJ2-4, with a tentative D call TRBD1 (5 bases). Trimming stripped 0 bases from V and 7 bases from J, with 11 bases between. The CDR3 runs 14 residues. Per germline, CDR1 SGHTS and CDR2 YDEGEE.

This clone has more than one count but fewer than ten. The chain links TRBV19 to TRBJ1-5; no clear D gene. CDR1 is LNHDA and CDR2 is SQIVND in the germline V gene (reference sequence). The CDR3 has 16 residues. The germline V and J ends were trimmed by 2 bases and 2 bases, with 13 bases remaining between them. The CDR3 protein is CASSIFGPEGNQPQHF. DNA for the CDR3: TGTGCCAGTAGTATATTTGGACCAGAGGGCAATCAGCCCCAGCATTTT. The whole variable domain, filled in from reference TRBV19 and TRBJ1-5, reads DGGITQSPKYLFRKEGQNVTLSCEQNLNHDAMYWYRQDPGQGLRLIYYSQIVNDFQKGDIAEGYSVSREKKESFPLTVTSAQKNPTAFYLCASSIFGPEGNQPQHFGDGTRLSIL.

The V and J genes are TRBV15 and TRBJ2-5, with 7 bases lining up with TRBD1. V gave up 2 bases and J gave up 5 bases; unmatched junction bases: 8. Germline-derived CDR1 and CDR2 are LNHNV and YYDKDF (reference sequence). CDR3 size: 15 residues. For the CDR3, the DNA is TGTGCCACCAGCAGAAAGAGACAGGGCTGGGAGACCCAGTACTTC. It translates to CATSRKRQGWETQYF.

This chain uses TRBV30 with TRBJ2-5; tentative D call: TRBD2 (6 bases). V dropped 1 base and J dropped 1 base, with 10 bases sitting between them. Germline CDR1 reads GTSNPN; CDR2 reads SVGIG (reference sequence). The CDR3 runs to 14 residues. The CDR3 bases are TGTGCCTGGAGTGGTGGCGGGGCCCAAGAGACCCAGTACTTC. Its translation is CAWSGGGAQETQYF.

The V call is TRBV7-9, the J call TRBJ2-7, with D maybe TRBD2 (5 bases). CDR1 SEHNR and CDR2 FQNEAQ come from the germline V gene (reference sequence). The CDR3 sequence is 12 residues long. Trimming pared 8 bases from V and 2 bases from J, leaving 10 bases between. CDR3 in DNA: TGTGCCAGCTCTGGGGAGACCTACGAGCAGTACTTC. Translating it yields CASSGETYEQYF.

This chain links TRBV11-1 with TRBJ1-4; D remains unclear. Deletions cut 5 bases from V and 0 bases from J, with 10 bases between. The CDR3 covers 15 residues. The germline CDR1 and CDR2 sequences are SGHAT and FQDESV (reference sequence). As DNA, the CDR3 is TGTGCCAGCAGCGCGAGCCGTACAACTAATGAAAAACTGTTTTTT. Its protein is CASSASRTTNEKLFF.

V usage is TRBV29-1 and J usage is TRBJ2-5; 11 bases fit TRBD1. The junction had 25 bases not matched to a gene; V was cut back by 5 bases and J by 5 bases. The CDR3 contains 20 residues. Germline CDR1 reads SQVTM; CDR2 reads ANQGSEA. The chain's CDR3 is CSVFRTGGLAITPAMETQYF. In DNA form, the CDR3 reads TGCAGCGTTTTCAGGACAGGGGGCTTGGCAATAACCCCAGCGATGGAGACCCAGTACTTC.

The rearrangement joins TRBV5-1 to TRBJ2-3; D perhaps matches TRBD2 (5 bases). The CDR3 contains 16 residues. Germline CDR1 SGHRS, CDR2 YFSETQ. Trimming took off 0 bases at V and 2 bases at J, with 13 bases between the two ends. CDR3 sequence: CASSLGLASFTDTQYF. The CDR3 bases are TGCGCCAGCAGCTTGGGGCTAGCATCATTCACAGATACGCAGTATTTT.

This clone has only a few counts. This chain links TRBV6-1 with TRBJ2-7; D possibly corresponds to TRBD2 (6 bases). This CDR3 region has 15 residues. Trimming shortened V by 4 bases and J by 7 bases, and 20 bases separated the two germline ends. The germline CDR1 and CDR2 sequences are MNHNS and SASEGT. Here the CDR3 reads CASSGRGPRLAEQYF. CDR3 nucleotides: TGTGCCAGCAGTGGGAGGGGACCCCGCCTTGCGGAGCAGTACTTC.

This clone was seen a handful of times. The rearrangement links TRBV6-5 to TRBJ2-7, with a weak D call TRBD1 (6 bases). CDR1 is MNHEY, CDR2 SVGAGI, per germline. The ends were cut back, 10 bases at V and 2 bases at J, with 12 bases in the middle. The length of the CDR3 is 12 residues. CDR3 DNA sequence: TGTGCCACTCAGGGGAAACCCTACGAGCAGTACTTC. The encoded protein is CATQGKPYEQYF.

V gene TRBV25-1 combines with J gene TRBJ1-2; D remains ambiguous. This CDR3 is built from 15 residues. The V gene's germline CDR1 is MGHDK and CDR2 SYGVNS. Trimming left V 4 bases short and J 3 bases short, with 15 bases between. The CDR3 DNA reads TGTGCCAGCAGTGCCTCGACGGCCGCGGACTATGGCTACACCTTC. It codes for CASSASTAADYGYTF.

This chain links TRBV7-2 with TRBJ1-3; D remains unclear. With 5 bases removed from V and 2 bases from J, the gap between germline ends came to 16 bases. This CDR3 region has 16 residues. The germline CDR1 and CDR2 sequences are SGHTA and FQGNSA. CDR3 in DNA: TGTGCCAGCAGCCGCCGATTTGGTCAGGCTGGAAACACCATATATTTT. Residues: CASSRRFGQAGNTIYF. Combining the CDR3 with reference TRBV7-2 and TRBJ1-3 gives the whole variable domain GAGVSQSPSNKVTEKGKDVELRCDPISGHTALYWYRQSLGQGLEFLIYFQGNSAPDKSGLPSDRFSAERTGGSVSTLTIQRTQQEDSAVYLCASSRRFGQAGNTIYFGEGSWLTVV.

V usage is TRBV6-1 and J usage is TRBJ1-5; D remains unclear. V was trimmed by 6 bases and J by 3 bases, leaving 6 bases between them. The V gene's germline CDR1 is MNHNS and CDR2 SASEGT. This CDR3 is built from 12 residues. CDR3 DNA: TGTGCCAGCAGGGGTCTCAATCAGCCCCAGCATTTT. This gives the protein CASRGLNQPQHF.